Presented here are 22 T cell receptor beta chains from one specimen sequenced in a study of blood T cell repertoires in COVID-19 (dated by TCRdb to 2019 to 2021). Library construction relied on the immunoSEQ multiplex PCR assay. TCRdb's version of the immuneACCESS table is confined to in-frame rearrangements and falls short of the full clone set. An unresolved V gene accounts for under half of the shortfall where checked; the remainder is of unknown origin. This sample has roughly 500,000 clones in its table, and 88% of those were observed once. The top ten constitute less than 2% of the sample. What was sequenced was PBMCs or T cells enriched from blood (not recorded which). These receptors all come from a middle-aged woman who had recovered from COVID-19.

The V call is TRBV30, the J call TRBJ1-2; D remains unclear. The CDR3 totals 18 residues. V lost 5 bases and J 1 base, leaving 26 bases between the germline ends. From germline, CDR1 is GTSNPN and CDR2 SVGIG (reference sequence). CDR3 in DNA: TGTGCCTGGGTACTTATCCGGACTGGCCTCTTTAGTAACTATGGCTACACCTTC. Translation: CAWVLIRTGLFSNYGYTF.

The chain uses TRBV2 and TRBJ2-2; D is undetermined. The CDR3 contains 15 residues. The germline CDR1 and CDR2 sequences are SNHLY and FYNNEI. Trimming removed 2 bases from V and 3 bases from J, with 10 bases in between. CDR3: CASSEISSHTGELFF. The CDR3 coding sequence is TGTGCCAGCAGTGAAATTAGCTCTCACACCGGGGAGCTGTTTTTT.

This clone was observed a single time. V gene TRBV30 combines with J gene TRBJ2-7, with D perhaps matching TRBD2 (7 bases). Germline CDR1 is GTSNPN and CDR2 is SVGIG (reference sequence). The CDR3 covers 13 residues. The ends were cut back, 2 bases at V and 2 bases at J, with 10 bases in the middle. The CDR3 loop is CAWSSGDTYEQYF. The CDR3 coding sequence is TGTGCCTGGAGTAGCGGGGACACCTACGAGCAGTACTTC. Variable domain in full (rest from reference TRBV30 and TRBJ2-7): SQTIHQWPATLVQPVGSPLSLECTVEGTSNPNLYWYRQAAGRGLQLLFYSVGIGQISSEVPQNLSASRPQDRQFILSSKKLLLSDSGFYLCAWSSGDTYEQYFGPGTRLTVT.

This clone was picked up one time. The chain links TRBV15 to TRBJ1-4; D remains ambiguous. CDR1 is LNHNV and CDR2 is YYDKDF in the germline V gene (reference sequence). This CDR3 contains 16 residues. The V end was cut by 1 base, the J end by 4 bases, with 13 bases between. The CDR3 region is CATSRGDGEINEKLFF. In nucleotides, the CDR3 is TGTGCCACCAGCAGAGGCGACGGGGAGATTAATGAAAAACTGTTTTTT.

The V call is TRBV4-2, the J call TRBJ2-1, with D possibly TRBD1 on 5 matching bases. The CDR3 totals 13 residues. The germline V gene encodes CDR1 LGHNA and CDR2 YNFKEQ. The V and J ends lost 1 base and 7 bases respectively, with 8 bases between them. In DNA form, the CDR3 reads TGTGCCAGCAGCCAAGGCAGGGCGAATGAGCAGTTCTTC. Translating gives CASSQGRANEQFF.

The chain links TRBV15 to TRBJ2-1; 8 bases are a match to TRBD2. J gave up 2 bases and V 1 base, and 4 bases lay outside the gene matches. Germline CDR1 and CDR2: LNHNV and YYDKDF (reference sequence). The CDR3 runs 16 residues. CDR3: CATSRGLAPTYNEQFF. CDR3 sequence (DNA): TGTGCCACCAGCAGAGGACTAGCGCCGACCTACAATGAGCAGTTCTTC.

V usage is TRBV6-5 and J usage is TRBJ1-2, with a possible D match to TRBD1 (5 bases). With 0 bases removed from V and 4 bases from J, the gap between germline ends came to 15 bases. CDR3 size: 16 residues. Germline-derived CDR1 and CDR2 are MNHEY and SVGAGI. The CDR3 sequence: CASSYSIVHTGYGYTF. In DNA, the CDR3 is TGTGCCAGCAGTTACTCGATAGTACATACAGGCTATGGCTACACCTTC.

The V and J genes are TRBV24-1 and TRBJ2-3; 8 positions agree with TRBD1. CDR1 and CDR2 (germline): KGHDR, SFDVKD. CDR3 length: 13 residues. V shed 8 bases, J shed 5 bases, and the junction held 5 bases outside the gene matches. The CDR3 sequence is CATTDRDVDTQYF. CDR3 coding DNA: TGTGCCACCACGGACAGGGATGTAGATACGCAGTATTTT.

This chain connects TRBV29-1 to TRBJ2-4; a weak D match, TRBD1 (5 bases). The CDR3 covers 13 residues. V was shortened by 7 bases and J by 12 bases, with 22 bases between the two germline ends. The germline CDR1 and CDR2 sequences are SQVTM and ANQGSEA. The CDR3 loop reads CSGVFSPLDTQYF. CDR3 bases: TGCAGCGGGGTATTCTCGCCCCTGGACACTCAGTACTTC.

Comment on this clone: Other DNA sequences in this sample translate to the same CDR3. The chain joins TRBV25-1 to TRBJ1-4, with TRBD1 matching over 7 bases. Germline V gene lookup returns CDR1 MGHDK and CDR2 SYGVNS. The CDR3 has 15 amino acids. V trimming: 6 bases; J trimming: 0 bases; junction bases outside the gene matches: 4. The DNA of the CDR3 is TGTGCCAGCAGCGACAGGGTGGCAACTAATGAAAAACTGTTTTTT. This gives the protein CASSDRVATNEKLFF.

This chain joins TRBV20-1 and TRBJ1-1; D gene ambiguous. In germline, CDR1 is DFQATT, CDR2 SNEGSKA (reference sequence). The CDR3 is made up of 8 amino acids. V was shortened by 8 bases and J by 6 bases, with 4 bases between the two germline ends. The CDR3 DNA reads TGCAGTCTACCTGAAGCTTTCTTT. Its protein product is CSLPEAFF.

The chain has TRBV6-5 and TRBJ1-1; 12 bases align to TRBD1. The CDR3 loop spans 15 amino acids. V was pared by 7 bases and J by 6 bases, with 9 bases of the junction left unmatched. Germline assignment: CDR1 MNHEY and CDR2 SVGAGI. CDR3 in amino acids: CASTPGTGGLAEAFF. The DNA for the CDR3 is TGTGCCAGCACTCCCGGGACAGGGGGCCTGGCTGAAGCTTTCTTT.

This chain connects TRBV10-3 to TRBJ1-1, with 7 bases fitting TRBD1. The V and J ends lost 3 bases and 1 base, in that order; junction bases with no gene match: 5. CDR3 size: 15 residues. The germline V gene has CDR1 ENHRY and CDR2 SYGVKD. This chain's CDR3 is CAISDWGQTNTEAFF. CDR3 DNA: TGTGCCATCAGTGACTGGGGACAGACGAACACTGAAGCTTTCTTT.

The rearrangement joins TRBV14 to TRBJ2-5; TRBD2 agrees at 11 bases. The junction had 4 bases not matched to a gene; V was cut back by 4 bases and J by 3 bases. This CDR3 is 15 amino acids long. Germline assignment: CDR1 SGHDN and CDR2 FVKESK. The CDR3 DNA reads as TGTGCCAGCAGCCTAAGACTAGCGGGAAAAGAGACCCAGTACTTC. It codes for CASSLRLAGKETQYF.

The rearrangement joins TRBV9 to TRBJ1-6; D might be TRBD1 (5 bases). The CDR3 covers 14 residues. V lost 0 bases and J lost 7, with 8 bases in between. Looked up from germline, CDR1 is SGDLS and CDR2 is YYNGEE. CDR3 DNA: TGTGCCAGCAGCGTAGCGACAGCGAATTCACCCCTCCACTTT. Translation gives CASSVATANSPLHF.

The chain combines TRBV11-2 with TRBJ1-3, with 7 bases aligning to TRBD1. The V gene end was trimmed by 5 bases and the J gene end by 4 bases; junction bases not matched to a gene: 5. CDR3 length equals 14 residues. Germline CDR1 reads SGHAT; CDR2 reads FQNNGV. The CDR3 region has the DNA TGTGCCAGCAGCCGACAGGGTTACGGAAACACCATATATTTT. Residues: CASSRQGYGNTIYF.

This chain connects TRBV6-2 or TRBV6-3 to TRBJ2-1; 10 bases agree with TRBD2. The ends lost 6 bases at V and 10 bases at J; junction bases unmatched: 21. This CDR3 spans 18 amino acids. CDR1 and CDR2 from the germline V gene are MNHEY and SVGEGT. The chain's CDR3 is CASSPSQREGPSYTEQFF. CDR3 DNA sequence: TGTGCCAGCAGCCCCAGCCAGCGGGAGGGCCCCAGCTATACAGAGCAGTTCTTC.

This chain connects TRBV19 to TRBJ1-2; no clear D. CDR1 and CDR2 from the germline V gene are LNHDA and SQIVND (reference sequence). The CDR3 is 13 amino acids. Trimming shortened V by 3 bases and J by 8 bases, and 13 bases separated the two germline ends. The CDR3, as DNA: TGTGCCAGTAGTATGCGGGCCGTCGGGGGCTACACCTTC. Amino acid sequence: CASSMRAVGGYTF.

The chain employs TRBV21-1 and TRBJ2-1; the DNA was not used to check the table's D call, TRBD2. TRBV21-1 has pseudogene status. This CDR3 is built from 18 residues. In nucleotides, the CDR3 is TGTGCCAGCAACGGCGGACTAGCGGGAGTTCGCTCCTACAATGAGCAGTTCTTC. It translates to CASNGGLAGVRSYNEQFF.

This clone was picked up a small number of times. This chain links TRBV9 with TRBJ1-1; D is uncertain. Trimming left V 0 bases short and J 2 bases short, with 8 bases between. The CDR3 consists of 14 residues. CDR1 is SGDLS, CDR2 YYNGEE, per germline. The CDR3 loop is CASSVVGVNTEAFF. In DNA, the CDR3 is TGTGCCAGCAGCGTAGTGGGAGTTAACACTGAAGCTTTCTTT.

The J gene is TRBJ1-4, the V gene TRBV7-2; 7 positions match TRBD1. Germline CDR1 is SGHTA and CDR2 is FQGNSA. The CDR3 is 14 amino acids. V shed 5 bases and J 3 bases; nucleotides not matched to a gene: 3. The CDR3 DNA is TGTGCCAGCAGCCGCGGGACAGCTAATGAAAAACTGTTTTTT. Amino acids: CASSRGTANEKLFF.

The V and J genes are TRBV18 and TRBJ1-4, with TRBD1 matching over 7 bases. Unmatched junction bases numbered 8, after V lost 6 bases and J lost 4 bases. The CDR3 is 15 amino acids. Looked up from germline, CDR1 is KGHSH and CDR2 is LQKENI. The CDR3 bases are TGTGCCAGCTCTCCCACAGGGGTGCTTAATGAAAAACTGTTTTTT. Protein product: CASSPTGVLNEKLFF.